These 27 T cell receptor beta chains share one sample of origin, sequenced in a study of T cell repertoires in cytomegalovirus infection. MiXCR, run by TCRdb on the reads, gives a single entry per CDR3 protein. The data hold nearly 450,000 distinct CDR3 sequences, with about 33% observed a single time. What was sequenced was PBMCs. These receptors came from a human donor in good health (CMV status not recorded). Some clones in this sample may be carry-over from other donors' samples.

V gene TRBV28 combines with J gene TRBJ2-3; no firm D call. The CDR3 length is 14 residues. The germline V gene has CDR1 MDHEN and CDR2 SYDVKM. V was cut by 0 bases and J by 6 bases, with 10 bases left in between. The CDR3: CASSLWSPDDTQYF. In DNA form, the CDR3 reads TGTGCCAGCAGTTTATGGTCCCCGGATGATACGCAGTATTTT.

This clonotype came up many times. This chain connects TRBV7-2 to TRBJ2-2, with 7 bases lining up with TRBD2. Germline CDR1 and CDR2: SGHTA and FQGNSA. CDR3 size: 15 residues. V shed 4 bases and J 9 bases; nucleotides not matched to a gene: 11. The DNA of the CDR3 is TGTGCCAGCAGCTCACTGGGGGGGACGGCCTGGGAGCTGTTTTTT. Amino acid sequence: CASSSLGGTAWELFF.

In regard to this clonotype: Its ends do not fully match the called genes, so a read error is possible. CDR3 sequence (DNA): TGTGCCAGCAGCATTAGCGGGGGGGCCTACGCGCAGTACTTC. Protein sequence: CASSISGGAYAQYF. The chain is built from TRBV7-9 and TRBJ2-7; 11 bases agree with TRBD2. Looked up from germline, CDR1 is SEHNR and CDR2 is FQNEAQ (reference sequence). There are 14 residues in the CDR3.

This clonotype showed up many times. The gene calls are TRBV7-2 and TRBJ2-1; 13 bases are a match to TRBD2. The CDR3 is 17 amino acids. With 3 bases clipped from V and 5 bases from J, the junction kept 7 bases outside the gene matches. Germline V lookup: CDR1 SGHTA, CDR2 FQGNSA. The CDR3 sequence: CASSFRTSGGVHNEQFF. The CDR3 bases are TGTGCCAGCAGCTTTCGTACTAGCGGGGGGGTTCACAATGAGCAGTTCTTC.

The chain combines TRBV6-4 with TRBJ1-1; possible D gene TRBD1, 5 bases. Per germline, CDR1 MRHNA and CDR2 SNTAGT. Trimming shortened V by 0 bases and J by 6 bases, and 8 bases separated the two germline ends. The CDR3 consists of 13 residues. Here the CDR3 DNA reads TGTGCCAGCAGTGACTCTCCGGGGGCTGAAGCTTTCTTT. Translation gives CASSDSPGAEAFF.

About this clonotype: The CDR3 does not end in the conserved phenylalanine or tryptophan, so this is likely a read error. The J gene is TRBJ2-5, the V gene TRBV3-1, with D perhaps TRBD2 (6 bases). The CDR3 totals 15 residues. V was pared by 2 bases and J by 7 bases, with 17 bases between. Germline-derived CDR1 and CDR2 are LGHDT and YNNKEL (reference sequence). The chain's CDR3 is CASSQSALQAGTQYS. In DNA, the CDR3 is TGTGCCAGCAGCCAATCGGCTCTGCAAGCGGGGACCCAGTACTCC.

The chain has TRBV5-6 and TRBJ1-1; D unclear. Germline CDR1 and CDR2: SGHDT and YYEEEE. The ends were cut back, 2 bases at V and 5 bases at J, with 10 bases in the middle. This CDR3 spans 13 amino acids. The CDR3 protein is CASSFGRPTEAFF. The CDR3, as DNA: TGTGCCAGCAGCTTCGGCAGGCCAACTGAAGCTTTCTTT.

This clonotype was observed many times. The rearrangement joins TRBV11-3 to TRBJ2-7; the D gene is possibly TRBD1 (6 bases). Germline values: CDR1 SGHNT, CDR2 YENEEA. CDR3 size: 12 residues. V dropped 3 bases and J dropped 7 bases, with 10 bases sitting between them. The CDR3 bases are TGTGCCAGCAGCTTTAACAGGGAAGAGCAGTACTTC. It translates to CASSFNREEQYF.

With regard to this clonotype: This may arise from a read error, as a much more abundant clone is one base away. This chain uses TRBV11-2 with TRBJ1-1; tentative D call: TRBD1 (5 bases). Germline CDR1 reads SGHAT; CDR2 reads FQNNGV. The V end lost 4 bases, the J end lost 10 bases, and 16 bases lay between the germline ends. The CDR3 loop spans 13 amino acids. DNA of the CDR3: TGTGCCAGCAGCTACCGACAGAAAGATGGAGCTTTCTTT. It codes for CASSYRQKDGAFF.

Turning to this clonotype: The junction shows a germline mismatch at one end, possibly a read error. DNA for the CDR3: TGTGCCAGCAGCCAGACCGGTCCGGGACAGGGGGCTTACGCGCAGTACTTC. Translating it yields CASSQTGPGQGAYAQYF. This chain links TRBV3-1 with TRBJ2-7; 12 nucleotides align to TRBD1. The CDR3 has 17 residues. Germline values: CDR1 LGHDT, CDR2 YNNKEL (reference sequence).

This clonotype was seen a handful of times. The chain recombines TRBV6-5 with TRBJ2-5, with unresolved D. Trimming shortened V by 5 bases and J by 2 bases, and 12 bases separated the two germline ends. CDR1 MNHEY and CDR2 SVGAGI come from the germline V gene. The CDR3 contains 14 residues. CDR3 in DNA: TGTGCCAGCAGTCACCGTAGGAGACAAGAGACCCAGTACTTC. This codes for CASSHRRRQETQYF.

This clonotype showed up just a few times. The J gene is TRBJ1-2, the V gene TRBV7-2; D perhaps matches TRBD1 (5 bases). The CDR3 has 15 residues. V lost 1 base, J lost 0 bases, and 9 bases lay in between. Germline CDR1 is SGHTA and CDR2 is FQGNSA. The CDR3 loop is CASSLVSGTNYGYTF. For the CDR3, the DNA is TGTGCCAGCAGCTTAGTGTCAGGGACTAACTATGGCTACACCTTC.

CDR3 nucleotides: TGCGCCAGCAGCCAAGCTCGCTCCCGGGACGAGCAGTACTTC. Translated, it gives CASSQARSRDEQYF. The chain links TRBV4-1 to TRBJ2-7; unclear D gene. The V end was cut by 1 base, the J end by 5 bases, with 12 bases between. Germline CDR1 is MGHRA and CDR2 is YSYEKL. The CDR3 length is 14 residues.

The DNA for the CDR3 is TGCGCCAGCAGCCAAGATCCCGAGGGGGGAAGTTCCTACAATGAGCAGTTCTTC. Amino acid sequence: CASSQDPEGGSSYNEQFF. The chain carries TRBV4-1 and TRBJ2-1, with D perhaps being TRBD1 or TRBD2 (6 bases each). Germline CDR1 MGHRA, CDR2 YSYEKL. The CDR3 contains 18 residues. V shed 0 bases and J shed 1 base, with 16 bases lying between them.

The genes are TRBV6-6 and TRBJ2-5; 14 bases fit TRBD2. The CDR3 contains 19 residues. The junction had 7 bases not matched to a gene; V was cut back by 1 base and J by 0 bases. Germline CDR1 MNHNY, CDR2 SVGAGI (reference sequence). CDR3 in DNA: TGTGCCAGCAGTTACTTCTTGGGACTAGCGGGAGACTACCAAGAGACCCAGTACTTC. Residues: CASSYFLGLAGDYQETQYF.

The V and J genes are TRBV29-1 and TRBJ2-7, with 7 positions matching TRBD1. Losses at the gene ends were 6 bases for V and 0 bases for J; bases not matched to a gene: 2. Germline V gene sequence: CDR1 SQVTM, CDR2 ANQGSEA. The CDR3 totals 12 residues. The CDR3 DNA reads TGCAGCGTGTGGACAGGCTCCTACGAGCAGTACTTC. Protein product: CSVWTGSYEQYF.

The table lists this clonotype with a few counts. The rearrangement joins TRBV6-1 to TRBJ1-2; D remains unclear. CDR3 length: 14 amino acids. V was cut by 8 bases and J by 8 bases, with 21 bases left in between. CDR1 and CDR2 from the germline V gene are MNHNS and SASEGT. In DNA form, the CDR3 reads TGTGCCAGCGCAGTACGCTCAGAACGGAGGGGCTACACCTTC. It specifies CASAVRSERRGYTF.

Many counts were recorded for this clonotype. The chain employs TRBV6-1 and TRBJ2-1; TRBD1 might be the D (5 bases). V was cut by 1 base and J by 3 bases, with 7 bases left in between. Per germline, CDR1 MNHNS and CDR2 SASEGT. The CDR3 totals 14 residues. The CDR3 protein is CASSEGGRYNEQFF. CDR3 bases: TGTGCCAGCAGTGAAGGGGGCCGCTACAATGAGCAGTTCTTC.

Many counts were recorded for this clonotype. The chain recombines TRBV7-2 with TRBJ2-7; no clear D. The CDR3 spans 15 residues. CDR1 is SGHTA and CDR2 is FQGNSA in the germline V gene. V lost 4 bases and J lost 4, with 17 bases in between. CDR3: CASSSRAADRYEQYF. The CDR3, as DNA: TGTGCCAGCAGCTCCCGGGCCGCAGATCGTTACGAGCAGTACTTC.

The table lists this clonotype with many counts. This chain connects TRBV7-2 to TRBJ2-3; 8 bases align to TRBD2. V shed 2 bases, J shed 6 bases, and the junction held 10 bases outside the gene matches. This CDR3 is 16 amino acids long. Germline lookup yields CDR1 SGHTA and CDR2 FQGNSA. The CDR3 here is CASSLTGGGALDTQYF. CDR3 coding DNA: TGTGCCAGCAGCTTAACCGGGGGGGGGGCGCTGGATACGCAGTATTTT.

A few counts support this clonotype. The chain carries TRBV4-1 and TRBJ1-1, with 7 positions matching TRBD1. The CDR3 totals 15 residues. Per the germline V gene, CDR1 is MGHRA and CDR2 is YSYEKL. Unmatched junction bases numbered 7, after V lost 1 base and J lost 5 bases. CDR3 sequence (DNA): TGCGCCAGCAGCCAAGTGACAGGGAGGATGACTGAAGCTTTCTTT. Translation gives CASSQVTGRMTEAFF.

The CDR3 reads CAISVGGGSDEQYF. DNA of the CDR3: TGTGCCATCAGCGTGGGGGGAGGGAGCGACGAGCAGTACTTC. The gene calls are TRBV10-3 and TRBJ2-7; 7 nucleotides agree with TRBD2. The germline CDR1 and CDR2 sequences are ENHRY and SYGVKD. The length of the CDR3 is 14 residues. Trimming at V came to 6 bases and at J to 5 bases, leaving 10 bases not matched to a gene.

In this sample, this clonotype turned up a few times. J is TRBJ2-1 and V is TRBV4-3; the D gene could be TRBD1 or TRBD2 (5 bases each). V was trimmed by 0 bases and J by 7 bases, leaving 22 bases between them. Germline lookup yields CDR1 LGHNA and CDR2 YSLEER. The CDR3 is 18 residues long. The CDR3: CASSQDLWGGLEVNEQFF. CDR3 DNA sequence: TGCGCCAGCAGCCAAGATCTTTGGGGCGGGTTGGAGGTAAATGAGCAGTTCTTC.

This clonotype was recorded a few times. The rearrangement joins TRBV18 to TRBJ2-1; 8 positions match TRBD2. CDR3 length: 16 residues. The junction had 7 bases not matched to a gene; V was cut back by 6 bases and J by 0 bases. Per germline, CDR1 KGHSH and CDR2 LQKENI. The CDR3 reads CASSTRGGSSYNEQFF. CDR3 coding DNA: TGTGCCAGCTCCACACGGGGGGGGAGCTCCTACAATGAGCAGTTCTTC.

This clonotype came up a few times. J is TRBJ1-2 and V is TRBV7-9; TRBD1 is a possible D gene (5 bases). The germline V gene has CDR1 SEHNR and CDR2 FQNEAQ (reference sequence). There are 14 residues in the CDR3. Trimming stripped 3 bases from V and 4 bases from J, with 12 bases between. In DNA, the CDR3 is TGTGCCAGCAGCTTGAGAGAGGGACTCTATGGCTACACCTTC. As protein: CASSLREGLYGYTF.

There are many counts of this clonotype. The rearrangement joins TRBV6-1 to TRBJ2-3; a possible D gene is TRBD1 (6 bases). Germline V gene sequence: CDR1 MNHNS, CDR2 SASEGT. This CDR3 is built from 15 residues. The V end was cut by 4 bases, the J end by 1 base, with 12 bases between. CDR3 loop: CASSAPTGRTDTQYF. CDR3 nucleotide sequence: TGTGCCAGCAGTGCCCCGACAGGTCGCACAGATACGCAGTATTTT.

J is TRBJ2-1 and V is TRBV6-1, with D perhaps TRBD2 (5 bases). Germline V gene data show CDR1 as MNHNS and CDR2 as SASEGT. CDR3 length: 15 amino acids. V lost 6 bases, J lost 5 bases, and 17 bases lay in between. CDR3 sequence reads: CASSRVQRRNNEQFF. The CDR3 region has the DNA TGTGCCAGCAGCCGTGTCCAGCGGAGAAACAATGAGCAGTTCTTC.